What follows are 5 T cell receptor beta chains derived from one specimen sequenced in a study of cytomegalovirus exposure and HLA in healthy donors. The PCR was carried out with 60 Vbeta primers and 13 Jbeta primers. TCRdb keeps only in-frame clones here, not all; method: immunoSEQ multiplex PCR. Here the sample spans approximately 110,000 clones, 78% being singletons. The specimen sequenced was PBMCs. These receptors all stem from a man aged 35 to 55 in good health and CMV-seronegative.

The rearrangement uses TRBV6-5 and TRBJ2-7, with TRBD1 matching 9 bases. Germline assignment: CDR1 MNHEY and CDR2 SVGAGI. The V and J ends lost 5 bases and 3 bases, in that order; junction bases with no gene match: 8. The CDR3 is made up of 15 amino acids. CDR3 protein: CASSTRDRALYEQYF. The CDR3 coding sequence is TGTGCCAGCAGTACGAGGGACAGGGCTCTCTACGAGCAGTACTTC.

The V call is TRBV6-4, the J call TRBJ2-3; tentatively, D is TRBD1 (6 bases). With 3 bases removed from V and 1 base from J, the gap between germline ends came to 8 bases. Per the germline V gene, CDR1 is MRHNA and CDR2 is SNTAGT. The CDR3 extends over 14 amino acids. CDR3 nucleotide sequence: TGTGCCAGCAGTGAACGACAGGGCACAGATACGCAGTATTTT. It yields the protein CASSERQGTDTQYF.

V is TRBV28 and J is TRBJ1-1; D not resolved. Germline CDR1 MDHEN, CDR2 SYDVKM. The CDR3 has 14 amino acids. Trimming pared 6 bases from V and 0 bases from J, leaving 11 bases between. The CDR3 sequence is CASSKIAVNTEAFF. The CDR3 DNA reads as TGTGCCAGCAGCAAAATAGCGGTGAACACTGAAGCTTTCTTT.

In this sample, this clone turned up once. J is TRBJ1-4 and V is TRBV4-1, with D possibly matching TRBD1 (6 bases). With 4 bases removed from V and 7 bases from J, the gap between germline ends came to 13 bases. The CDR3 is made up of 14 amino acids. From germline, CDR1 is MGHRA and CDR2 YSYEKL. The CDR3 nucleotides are TGCGCCAGCAGCCTTCAGGGGTTAGGTGAAAAACTGTTTTTT. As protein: CASSLQGLGEKLFF.

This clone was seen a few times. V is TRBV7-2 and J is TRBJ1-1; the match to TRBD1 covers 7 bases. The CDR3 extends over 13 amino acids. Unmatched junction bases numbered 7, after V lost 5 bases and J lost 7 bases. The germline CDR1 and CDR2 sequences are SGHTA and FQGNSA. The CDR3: CASSRTGALEAFF. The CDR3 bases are TGTGCCAGCAGCCGCACAGGGGCCCTTGAAGCTTTCTTT.